This T cell receptor beta chain was sequenced in a study of OX40 agonist ivuxolimab in advanced cancers. Study results and caveats: There were, on average, more expanded clones in CD8+ T cells than in CD4+.

Only in-frame clones appear in the TCRdb table, and some are missing; sequencing was by immunoSEQ multiplex PCR. The sample consists of about 58,000 clones, less than 85% of them appearing once. Regarding this clone: The antigen is not known.

Germline lookup yields CDR1 LGHNA and CDR2 YSLEER. There are 14 residues in the CDR3. Trimming pared 0 bases from V and 2 bases from J, leaving 7 bases between. Here the sequenced sample was CD4+ or CD8+ T cells sorted from blood, taken in a trial of the OX40 agonist ivuxolimab. The TCR sequence derives from an adult with an advanced solid tumor such as melanoma, head and neck, liver or kidney cancer. This sequence joins TRBV4-3 and TRBJ1-1; D not certain. CDR3 sequence (DNA): TGCGCCAGCAGCCAAGATGTGGTCAACACTGAAGCTTTCTTT. This codes for CASSQDVVNTEAFF.